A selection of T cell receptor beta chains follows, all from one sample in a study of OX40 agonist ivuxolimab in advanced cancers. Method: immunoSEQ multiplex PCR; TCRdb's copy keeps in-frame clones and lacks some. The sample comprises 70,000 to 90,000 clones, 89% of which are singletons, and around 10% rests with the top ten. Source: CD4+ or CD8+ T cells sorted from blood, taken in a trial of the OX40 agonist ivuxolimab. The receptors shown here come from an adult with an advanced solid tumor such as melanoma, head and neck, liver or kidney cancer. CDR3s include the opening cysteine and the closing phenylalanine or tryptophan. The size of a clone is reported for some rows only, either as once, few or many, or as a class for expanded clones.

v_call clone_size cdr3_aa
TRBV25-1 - CASSGIFYPEEQYF
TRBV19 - CASSRQPASGANVLTF
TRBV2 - CASRDTFYGELFF
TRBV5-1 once CASSFGVQETQYF
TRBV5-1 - CASSLGVGAGNEQFF
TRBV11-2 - CASSLGPAFYGYTF
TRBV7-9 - CASSLGQNNYGYTF
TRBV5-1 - CASSPWGKTNTGELFF
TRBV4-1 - CASSLLGTGIYEQYF
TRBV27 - CASSLSRQGLNTEAFF
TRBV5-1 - CASSLNRGLRAETQYF
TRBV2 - CASSEGNQPQHF
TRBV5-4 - CASSLVGGGYEQYF
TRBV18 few CASSPNRGQTEAFF
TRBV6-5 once CASTPPQGATEAFF
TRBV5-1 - CASSLGGTGTFNYGYTF
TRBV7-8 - CASSLRRGLSGANVLTF
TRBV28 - CASSSLGAKNIQYF
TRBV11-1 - CASSLRGQGLSSGANVLTF
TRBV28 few CASSPRGGYTDTQYF
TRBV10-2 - CASSGPGGGAYEQYF
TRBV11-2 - CASSGYSGPSSYEQYF
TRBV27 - CASSTNRGIYNEQFF
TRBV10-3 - CAISRGGDEKLFF
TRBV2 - CASRGQGIQAGGSYNEQFF
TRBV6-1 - CASSDGPFDTEAFF
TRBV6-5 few CASSYWGTADTEAFF
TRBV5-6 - CASGLGQGGGYIQYF
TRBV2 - CASRGQVQETQYF
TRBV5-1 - CASSGVGLAGGSYNEQFF
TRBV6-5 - CASSYSSGPETYEQYF
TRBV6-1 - CASSEEPTNQPQHF
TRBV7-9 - CASSSGLAGVTYEQYF
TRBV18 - CASSSTQGVGTDTQYF
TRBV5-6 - CASSAQSDTQYF
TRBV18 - CASSPPMGPLSGNTIYF
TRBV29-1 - CSVLGSYEQYF
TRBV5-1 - CASSLEGLYNEQYF
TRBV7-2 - CASSLFGYGQPQHF
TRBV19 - CASTHRVTKTYEQYF
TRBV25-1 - CASSEWGGSGSKNIQYF
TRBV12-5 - CASGRGTDTQYF
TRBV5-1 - CASKGSGELFF
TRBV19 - CASTPALGSHQPQHF
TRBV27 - CASRPTGDNKNTEAFF
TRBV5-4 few CASSLDLGTDTQYF
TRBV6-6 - CASSRGGYHQPQHF
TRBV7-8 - CASSLGNGIYNEQFF
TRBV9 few CASSVSGQGSGNTIYF
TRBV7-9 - CASSTGQGGADTQYF
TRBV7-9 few CASSPIPGLVF
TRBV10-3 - CAISEDRGYTEAFF
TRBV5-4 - CASSLAGTGYNEQFF
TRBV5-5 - CASSWTGSGANVLTF
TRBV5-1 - CASSLAVGTSEKLFF
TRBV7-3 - CASSLTGHPNTEAFF
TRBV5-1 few CASSLGYGPGTNEKLFF
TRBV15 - CATSRDLGDGYTF
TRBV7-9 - CASSLAGTQETQYF